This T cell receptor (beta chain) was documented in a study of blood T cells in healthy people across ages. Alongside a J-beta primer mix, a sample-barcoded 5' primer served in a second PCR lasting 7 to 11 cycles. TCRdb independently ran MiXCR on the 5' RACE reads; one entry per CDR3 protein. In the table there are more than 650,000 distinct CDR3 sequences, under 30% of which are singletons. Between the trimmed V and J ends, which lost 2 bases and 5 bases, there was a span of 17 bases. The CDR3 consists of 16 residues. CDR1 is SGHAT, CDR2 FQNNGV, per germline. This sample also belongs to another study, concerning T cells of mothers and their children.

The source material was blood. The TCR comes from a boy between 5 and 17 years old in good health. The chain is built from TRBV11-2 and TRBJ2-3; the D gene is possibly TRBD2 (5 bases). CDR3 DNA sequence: TGTGCCAGCAGCTTAACCCGAATCCCAGAGGGAGATACGCAGTATTTT. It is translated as CASSLTRIPEGDTQYF.